The sequence of this T cell receptor (beta chain) was determined in a study of cytomegalovirus exposure and HLA in healthy donors. Overall study findings and caveats: A reported reduction in N-insertions relative to the roughly 640-donor mean was seen in an Asian-associated ancestry cluster in a later analysis. V- and J-gene trimming of TCR beta was linked (in a later analysis) to a missense DCLRE1C variant.

All donors participated as healthy donors of bone marrow. Germline loops: CDR1 SEHNR, CDR2 FQNEAQ (reference sequence). Losses at the gene ends were 3 bases for V and 6 bases for J; bases not matched to a gene: 6. The CDR3 is made up of 14 amino acids. With 60 Vbeta and 13 Jbeta primers, the PCR was carried out. Produced via immunoSEQ multiplex PCR; TCRdb's table is partial and in-frame only. The sample contains approximately 150,000 clones, roughly 79% of which appear only once. This clone was recorded once. Antigen: not known. Material: PBMCs. This rearrangement joins TRBV7-9 to TRBJ2-7; 9 nucleotides line up with TRBD1. The receptor comes from a young woman in good health and CMV-seropositive. This chain's CDR3 is CASSFGTGSGEQYF. DNA for the CDR3: TGTGCCAGCAGCTTCGGGACAGGGAGCGGCGAGCAGTACTTC.